These 9 T cell receptor beta chains came from one sample sequenced in a study of T cells in Graves' hyperthyroidism and ophthalmopathy. TCR beta CDR3 regions were amplified from RNA transcripts. HTBI primers were used for first-round RT-PCR of the TCR CDR3. In TCRdb, the multiplex PCR reads were re-called with MiXCR into one record per CDR3 protein. The repertoire consists of around 450,000 distinct CDR3 sequences, with more than 15% occurring once and the leading ten covering approximately 14%. The sample taken for sequencing was blood. These receptors all stem from a woman aged 18-29 years with Graves' hyperthyroidism.

The rearrangement uses TRBV4-3 and TRBJ2-4; the D gene is possibly TRBD1 (6 bases). Germline V gene sequence: CDR1 LGHNA, CDR2 YSLEER. The CDR3 covers 16 residues. Trimming took 0 bases from V and 6 from J, leaving 15 bases between them. CDR3 sequence: CASSQDGGGGSNIQYF. The CDR3 DNA follows: TGCGCCAGCAGCCAAGACGGTGGGGGCGGATCAAACATTCAGTACTTC.

Note on this clonotype: A read error may explain this, as a much larger clone is one base away. The rearrangement joins TRBV7-2 to TRBJ1-2; D gene uncertain. This CDR3 is built from 12 residues. CDR1 and CDR2 from the germline V gene are SGHTA and FQGNSA. The CDR3 DNA is TGTGCCGGCAGCCCCTTTGGGCGTGGCTACACCTTC. It yields the protein CAGSPFGRGYTF.

The chain couples TRBV6-1 to TRBJ1-5; 9 positions match TRBD1. Germline CDR1 is MNHNS and CDR2 is SASEGT. This CDR3 contains 15 residues. The junction had 7 bases not matched to a gene; V was cut back by 3 bases and J by 7 bases. This chain's CDR3 is CASSDRDREYQPQHF. The CDR3 nucleotides are TGTGCCAGCAGTGATCGGGACAGGGAGTACCAGCCCCAGCATTTT.

In its sample, this clonotype was seen many times. The rearrangement links TRBV12-3 or TRBV12-4 to TRBJ1-1; perhaps TRBD1 as D (6 bases). V dropped 0 bases and J dropped 1 base, with 15 bases sitting between them. The CDR3 covers 17 residues. CDR3 DNA sequence: TGTGCCAGCAGTTTAGCGCTTTCGGGACAATGGAACACTGAAGCTTTCTTT. Its translation is CASSLALSGQWNTEAFF.

The J gene is TRBJ2-5, the V gene TRBV7-6; TRBD1 or TRBD2 may be the D gene (5 bases each). CDR1 is SGHVS, CDR2 FNYEAQ, per germline. This CDR3 contains 14 residues. V was cut by 5 bases and J by 2 bases, with 12 bases left in between. The CDR3: CASSQGRIQETQYF. CDR3 nucleotides: TGTGCCAGCAGCCAGGGACGAATACAAGAGACCCAGTACTTC.

The chain couples TRBV7-9 to TRBJ1-2; 7 nucleotides align to TRBD1. CDR3 length: 14 amino acids. Germline CDR1 and CDR2: SEHNR and FQNEAQ (reference sequence). V lost 3 bases to trimming and J lost 2 bases; unmatched junction nucleotides: 3. The CDR3: CASSFARGNYGYTF. The CDR3 nucleotides are TGTGCCAGCAGCTTCGCCAGGGGGAACTATGGCTACACCTTC.

This clonotype was detected a few times. The chain has TRBV5-6 and TRBJ2-3; D ambiguous. Trimming removed 0 bases from V and 2 bases from J, with 10 bases in between. The CDR3 covers 15 residues. Germline loops: CDR1 SGHDT, CDR2 YYEEEE. CDR3 nucleotides: TGTGCCAGCAGCTTGGGCCAGATAGTCACAGATACGCAGTATTTT. Translated: CASSLGQIVTDTQYF.

In its sample, this clonotype was seen many times. V and J are TRBV5-1 and TRBJ2-2; either TRBD1 or TRBD2 may supply D (5 bases each). The CDR3 runs to 15 residues. The germline V gene has CDR1 SGHRS and CDR2 YFSETQ. Between the trimmed V and J ends, which lost 6 bases and 0 bases, there was a span of 12 bases. CDR3 bases: TGCGCCAGCACTGCTGGGGGAGCGAACACCGGGGAGCTGTTTTTT. Protein sequence: CASTAGGANTGELFF.

This clonotype was seen at least ten times. The chain links TRBV3-1 to TRBJ1-1; D ambiguous. Trimming cost V 2 bases and J 1 base, with 5 bases left between them. Germline lookup yields CDR1 LGHDT and CDR2 YNNKEL (reference sequence). This CDR3 region has 13 residues. The CDR3 region has the DNA TGTGCCAGCAGCCAATGGGCGAACACTGAAGCTTTCTTT. Protein product: CASSQWANTEAFF.